The 32 T cell receptor beta chains reported below all come from one sample, sequenced in a study of T-cell memory formation after mild COVID-19. One entry per CDR3 protein, called by TCRdb with MiXCR from the 5' RACE reads. The sample consists of 400,000 to 500,000 distinct CDR3 sequences, roughly 20% of them appearing once. The sample was PBMCs or a T cell subset sorted from them (not recorded which). The receptor source for this set is an adult woman who had mild COVID-19 (a few samples of this study predate the infection). Cell type and time point are not known.

This clonotype turned up a few times. The V gene is TRBV7-2, the J gene TRBJ2-7; D possibly corresponds to TRBD1 (5 bases). This CDR3 region has 14 residues. Trimming left V 4 bases short and J 0 bases short, with 10 bases between. CDR1 is SGHTA and CDR2 is FQGNSA in the germline V gene. CDR3 in DNA: TGTGCCAGCAGCTCGGACAATCTCTCCTACGAGCAGTACTTC. As protein: CASSSDNLSYEQYF.

This chain connects TRBV20-1 to TRBJ2-3; D may match TRBD1 or TRBD2 (5 bases each). Germline CDR1 DFQATT, CDR2 SNEGSKA (reference sequence). The V end was cut by 3 bases, the J end by 3 bases, with 13 bases between. The CDR3 has 14 amino acids. CDR3: CSASPGRQTDTQYF. CDR3 coding DNA: TGCAGTGCTAGTCCGGGACGGCAGACAGATACGCAGTATTTT.

This clonotype has a handful of counts. This chain connects TRBV23-1 to TRBJ1-6; perhaps TRBD1 as D (5 bases). TRBV23-1 is flagged as an ORF with uncertain function. Trimming removed 3 bases at V and 8 bases at J, with 8 bases between. This CDR3 has 13 residues. This chain's CDR3 is CASSHRQYSPLHF. In DNA, the CDR3 is TGCGCCAGCAGTCACAGACAGTATTCACCCCTCCACTTT.

This clonotype appeared many times. The rearrangement uses TRBV3-1 and TRBJ1-1, with D uncertain. V was trimmed by 4 bases and J by 1 base, leaving 7 bases between them. The CDR3 length is 13 residues. CDR1 LGHDT and CDR2 YNNKEL come from the germline V gene (reference sequence). The CDR3 DNA reads TGTGCCAGCAGCCCGGATTCGAACACTGAAGCTTTCTTT. The encoded protein is CASSPDSNTEAFF.

The chain combines TRBV7-2 with TRBJ2-3; D is perhaps TRBD2 (6 bases). Germline CDR1 and CDR2: SGHTA and FQGNSA. The V gene lost 4 bases and the J gene lost 0 bases, with 14 bases spanning the gap. The CDR3 is made up of 16 amino acids. The CDR3 spells CASSSGRGGSTDTQYF. The CDR3 nucleotides read TGTGCCAGCAGCTCAGGGCGGGGCGGGAGCACAGATACGCAGTATTTT.

The rearrangement links TRBV5-1 to TRBJ1-1, with D possibly TRBD1 on 5 matching bases. In germline, CDR1 is SGHRS, CDR2 YFSETQ. The CDR3 is 15 residues long. V lost 4 bases to trimming and J lost 7 bases, with 20 bases between them. CDR3 residues: CASSPGPGLYDEAFF. In DNA, the CDR3 is TGCGCCAGCAGCCCGGGACCCGGCTTGTACGATGAAGCTTTCTTT.

This clonotype was counted at least ten times. This chain uses TRBV5-6 with TRBJ2-4; D uncertain. This CDR3 comprises 16 residues. The ends were cut back, 1 base at V and 0 bases at J, with 11 bases in the middle. CDR1 SGHDT and CDR2 YYEEEE come from the germline V gene. In DNA, the CDR3 is TGTGCCAGCAGCTTGAGGGCTAATCTAGCCAAAAACATTCAGTACTTC. It translates to CASSLRANLAKNIQYF.

This clonotype occurred a few times. The V call is TRBV9, the J call TRBJ2-1, with TRBD2 matching over 11 bases. The CDR3 length is 17 residues. Trimming removed 4 bases from V and 0 bases from J; junction bases left unmatched: 6. The germline CDR1 and CDR2 sequences are SGDLS and YYNGEE. In nucleotides, the CDR3 is TGTGCCAGCAGCCACGGCCTAGCGGGAGGCTCCTACAATGAGCAGTTCTTC. Translation gives CASSHGLAGGSYNEQFF.

A few counts support this clonotype. This chain's CDR3 is CASSKPRGVAGGRHSYNEQFF. The CDR3 nucleotides are TGTGCCAGTAGTAAACCCCGGGGGGTAGCGGGAGGGCGCCACTCCTACAATGAGCAGTTCTTC. The chain is built from TRBV19 and TRBJ2-1, with TRBD2 identical over 11 bases. CDR1 and CDR2 (germline): LNHDA, SQIVND (reference sequence). Trimming at V came to 4 bases and at J to 0 bases, leaving 17 bases not matched to a gene. CDR3 length: 21 residues. The whole variable domain, filled in from reference TRBV19 and TRBJ2-1, reads DGGITQSPKYLFRKEGQNVTLSCEQNLNHDAMYWYRQDPGQGLRLIYYSQIVNDFQKGDIAEGYSVSREKKESFPLTVTSAQKNPTAFYLCASSKPRGVAGGRHSYNEQFFGPGTRLTVL.

This chain uses TRBV7-9 with TRBJ1-5; a possible D gene is TRBD1 (5 bases). Germline CDR1 reads SEHNR; CDR2 reads FQNEAQ (reference sequence). This CDR3 spans 15 amino acids. With 1 base removed from V and 5 bases from J, the gap between germline ends came to 12 bases. This CDR3 reads CASSLEEVGDQPQHF. The DNA of the CDR3 is TGTGCCAGCAGCTTAGAGGAGGTGGGGGATCAGCCCCAGCATTTT.

The chain employs TRBV29-1 and TRBJ2-4; D not certain. The CDR3 is 13 residues long. Germline V gene sequence: CDR1 SQVTM, CDR2 ANQGSEA. V gave up 6 bases and J gave up 0 bases, with 9 bases separating them. This CDR3 is CSVTVLAKNIQYF. The DNA for the CDR3 is TGCAGCGTCACGGTACTAGCCAAAAACATTCAGTACTTC.

The chain has TRBV24-1 and TRBJ2-2; D not certain. The CDR3 runs 12 residues. V lost 9 bases and J 3 bases, leaving 7 bases between the germline ends. The germline V gene encodes CDR1 KGHDR and CDR2 SFDVKD. For the CDR3, the DNA is TGTGCCACCGGTCCATACACCGGGGAGCTGTTTTTT. This gives the protein CATGPYTGELFF.

Notes on this clonotype: The DNA is left out, because the CDR3 cannot be placed on it with certainty; the CDR3 is given as TCRdb lists it. The rearrangement links TRBV24-1 to TRBJ1-2; TRBD1 was called by the table and not checked on the DNA. Per germline, CDR1 KGHDR and CDR2 SFDVKD. The CDR3 adds up to 16 amino acids, both ends counted. The chain's CDR3 is CATSDSGQGAIDGYTF.

This clonotype was recorded a few times. J is TRBJ1-4 and V is TRBV9, with 9 bases aligning to TRBD1. The germline gives CDR1 SGDLS, CDR2 YYNGEE. The length of the CDR3 is 16 residues. With V trimmed by 4 bases and J by 4 bases, 8 bases remained unmatched. CDR3 DNA: TGTGCCAGCAGCCCACGGACAGGGGCCTTTAATGAAAAACTGTTTTTT. Translating gives CASSPRTGAFNEKLFF.

This clonotype came up a few times. This chain uses TRBV18 with TRBJ1-2, with 7 bases matching TRBD1. Germline V gene sequence: CDR1 KGHSH, CDR2 LQKENI. The CDR3 has 13 residues. With 8 bases clipped from V and 3 bases from J, the junction kept 6 bases outside the gene matches. The CDR3 protein is CASRSGTDYGYTF. In DNA, the CDR3 is TGTGCCAGCAGATCCGGGACAGACTATGGCTACACCTTC.

The V gene is TRBV25-1, the J gene TRBJ2-1; D unresolved. Germline CDR1 is MGHDK and CDR2 is SYGVNS. V shed 3 bases and J shed 7 bases, with 10 bases lying between them. The CDR3 has 13 residues. The DNA of the CDR3 is TGTGCCAGCAGTGAGCTAGGACGGAATGAGCAGTTCTTC. This translates into CASSELGRNEQFF.

This clonotype was found once. The genes are TRBV27 and TRBJ2-4; D possibly matches TRBD1 or TRBD2 (6 bases each). This CDR3 is 15 amino acids long. V lost 5 bases, J lost 6 bases, and 17 bases lay in between. CDR1 is MNHEY, CDR2 SMNVEV, per germline (reference sequence). The DNA of the CDR3 is TGTGCCAGCAGTCCCCTCGGGGGCATCGGAAACATTCAGTACTTC. It specifies CASSPLGGIGNIQYF.

The rearrangement links TRBV5-1 to TRBJ2-1; 12 positions agree with TRBD2. This CDR3 has 13 residues. Germline V CDR1 and CDR2: SGHRS, YFSETQ. V dropped 1 base and J dropped 12; count of bases not matched to a gene: 2. The CDR3 sequence is CASSLWTSGMQFF. Here the CDR3 DNA reads TGCGCCAGCAGCTTGTGGACTAGCGGGATGCAGTTCTTC.

The chain has TRBV9 and TRBJ2-7, with 10 nucleotides matching TRBD2. The germline V gene encodes CDR1 SGDLS and CDR2 YYNGEE. Unmatched junction bases numbered 4, after V lost 0 bases and J lost 1 base. The CDR3 totals 16 residues. This CDR3 is CASSVGLAGDSYEQYF. The CDR3 nucleotides read TGTGCCAGCAGCGTAGGTCTAGCGGGAGATTCCTACGAGCAGTACTTC.

This clonotype has at least ten counts. The V call is TRBV20-1, the J call TRBJ2-3; 8 bases are a match to TRBD2. CDR1 and CDR2 (germline): DFQATT, SNEGSKA (reference sequence). The ends lost 6 bases at V and 1 base at J; junction bases unmatched: 6. This CDR3 has 14 amino acids. The CDR3 loop reads CSAELAERTDTQYF. The CDR3 region has the DNA TGCAGTGCGGAACTAGCGGAACGCACAGATACGCAGTATTTT.

V usage is TRBV6-6 and J usage is TRBJ2-5, with 8 bases fitting TRBD1. V gave up 2 bases and J gave up 9 bases; unmatched junction bases: 8. CDR1 is MNHNY, CDR2 SVGAGI, per germline (reference sequence). The CDR3 is 14 residues long. CDR3 sequence (DNA): TGTGCCAGCAGTTACACTACAGGGGGTGAGGCCCAGTACTTC. It yields the protein CASSYTTGGEAQYF.

The gene calls are TRBV7-8 and TRBJ2-3; 12 bases are a match to TRBD1. Germline CDR1 reads SGHVS; CDR2 reads FQNEAQ. With 3 bases clipped from V and 2 bases from J, the junction kept 3 bases outside the gene matches. This CDR3 region has 16 residues. As DNA, the CDR3 is TGTGCCAGCAGCTTCGGGACAGGGGGCATCACAGATACGCAGTATTTT. This codes for CASSFGTGGITDTQYF. Complete variable domain (other parts from reference TRBV7-8 and TRBJ2-3): GAGVSQSPRYKVAKRGQDVALRCDPISGHVSLFWYQQALGQGPEFLTYFQNEAQLDKSGLPSDRFFAERPEGSVSTLKIQRTQQEDSAVYLCASSFGTGGITDTQYFGPGTRLTVL.

This clonotype came up a few times. V and J are TRBV6-5 and TRBJ2-7; 8 bases match TRBD2. V trimming: 5 bases; J trimming: 4 bases; junction bases outside the gene matches: 13. Germline-derived CDR1 and CDR2 are MNHEY and SVGAGI. The CDR3 is 16 amino acids. The CDR3 coding sequence is TGTGCCAGCAGTCCCGTCCCCCCGGGGGGGATTTACGAGCAGTACTTC. This gives the protein CASSPVPPGGIYEQYF.

This clonotype was picked up a small number of times. The junction differs from germline at one of its ends, possibly a read error. The rearrangement links TRBV24-1 to TRBJ2-2; the match to TRBD1 covers 7 bases. This CDR3 has 14 residues. Germline assignment: CDR1 KGHDR and CDR2 SFDVKD. The CDR3 protein is CATRSTGNAGELFF. For the CDR3, the DNA is TGTGCCACCAGATCGACAGGGAACGCCGGGGAGCTGTTTTTT.

This clonotype occurred many times. The chain uses TRBV7-9 and TRBJ2-1, with D possibly being TRBD2 (6 bases). Germline V gene data show CDR1 as SEHNR and CDR2 as FQNEAQ (reference sequence). The CDR3 sequence is 16 residues long. The V end lost 5 bases, the J end lost 2 bases, and 16 bases lay between the germline ends. This chain's CDR3 is CASSPPDYPPYNEQFF. The CDR3 DNA follows: TGTGCCAGCAGCCCACCGGACTATCCCCCCTACAATGAGCAGTTCTTC.

This clonotype showed up just a few times. The rearrangement uses TRBV7-9 and TRBJ2-1; 7 bases are shared with TRBD2. CDR3 length: 15 amino acids. Germline V CDR1 and CDR2: SEHNR, FQNEAQ (reference sequence). The V segment lost 3 bases and the J segment 5 bases; nucleotides outside the gene matches: 7. CDR3 sequence reads: CASSFRASGNNEQFF. CDR3 DNA: TGTGCCAGCAGCTTTAGGGCTAGCGGCAACAATGAGCAGTTCTTC.

This clonotype has only one observation. The chain joins TRBV9 to TRBJ1-2; TRBD1 agrees at 7 bases. V lost 3 bases and J lost 6; bases outside the gene matches: 8. Germline CDR1 is SGDLS and CDR2 is YYNGEE. The CDR3 length is 14 residues. The CDR3 sequence is CASSEGDRDHGYTF. The CDR3 region has the DNA TGTGCCAGCAGCGAGGGCGACAGGGATCATGGCTACACCTTC.

This clonotype was observed a handful of times. The rearrangement joins TRBV7-2 to TRBJ1-1; tentatively, D is TRBD1 (6 bases). CDR3 length: 14 residues. In germline, CDR1 is SGHTA, CDR2 FQGNSA. V was pared by 5 bases and J by 4 bases, with 14 bases between. CDR3 sequence: CASSRWGGFTEAFF. The CDR3 DNA reads TGTGCCAGCAGCCGGTGGGGGGGCTTCACTGAAGCTTTCTTT.

This clonotype was seen many times. The rearrangement uses TRBV5-1 and TRBJ2-2, with TRBD1 matching over 8 bases. CDR3 length: 15 residues. V gave up 2 bases and J gave up 3 bases; unmatched junction bases: 3. Germline values: CDR1 SGHRS, CDR2 YFSETQ. CDR3 DNA: TGCGCCAGCAGCTTAGGACAGGGACACACCGGGGAGCTGTTTTTT. Residues: CASSLGQGHTGELFF.

CDR3 residues: CASSSFEPTGEQYF. The CDR3 nucleotides are TGCGCCAGCAGCTCCTTCGAGCCGACCGGCGAGCAGTACTTC. This chain links TRBV5-1 with TRBJ2-7; no definite D call. V dropped 3 bases and J dropped 6 bases, with 16 bases sitting between them. CDR3 length: 14 residues. Germline V CDR1 and CDR2: SGHRS, YFSETQ.

This clonotype was seen only a few times. The chain carries TRBV4-2 and TRBJ2-7, with 9 positions matching TRBD2. This CDR3 spans 15 amino acids. The V gene end was trimmed by 1 base and the J gene end by 3 bases; junction bases not matched to a gene: 4. Germline V gene data show CDR1 as LGHNA and CDR2 as YNFKEQ. DNA of the CDR3: TGTGCCAGCAGCCAAGGATTAGCGGGGGACTACGAGCAGTACTTC. Translated: CASSQGLAGDYEQYF.

The chain joins TRBV5-1 to TRBJ1-1; D uncertain. Trimming stripped 0 bases from V and 0 bases from J, with 9 bases between. This CDR3 region has 15 residues. Germline V lookup: CDR1 SGHRS, CDR2 YFSETQ. Written as DNA, the CDR3 is TGCGCCAGCAGCTTGGCCGGCGTTGTGAACACTGAAGCTTTCTTT. The encoded protein is CASSLAGVVNTEAFF. Full variable domain (remainder filled in from reference TRBV5-1 and TRBJ1-1): KAGVTQTPRYLIKTRGQQVTLSCSPISGHRSVSWYQQTPGQGLQFLFEYFSETQRNKGNFPGRFSGRQFSNSRSEMNVSTLELGDSALYLCASSLAGVVNTEAFFGQGTRLTVV.